This TCR beta chain was sequenced in a study of T cell changes during pregnancy in multiple sclerosis. CDR3 length: 15 amino acids. The germline V gene encodes CDR1 MNHEY and CDR2 SMNVEV (reference sequence). V lost 0 bases and J lost 7; bases outside the gene matches: 4. The table came from immunoSEQ multiplex PCR; TCRdb's copy has only in-frame clones and leaves some out. The repertoire holds around 34,000 clones, with roughly nine tenths as singletons. The material was CD8+ T cells from peripheral blood mononuclear cells, obtained in the first trimester of pregnancy. The chain employs TRBV27 and TRBJ2-7, with 12 bases identical to TRBD1. This sequence was found in a female donor with multiple sclerosis, enrolled in a pregnancy study. The CDR3 here is CASSLSGQGANEQYF. The CDR3 DNA sequence: TGTGCCAGCAGTTTATCGGGACAGGGGGCTAATGAGCAGTACTTC.